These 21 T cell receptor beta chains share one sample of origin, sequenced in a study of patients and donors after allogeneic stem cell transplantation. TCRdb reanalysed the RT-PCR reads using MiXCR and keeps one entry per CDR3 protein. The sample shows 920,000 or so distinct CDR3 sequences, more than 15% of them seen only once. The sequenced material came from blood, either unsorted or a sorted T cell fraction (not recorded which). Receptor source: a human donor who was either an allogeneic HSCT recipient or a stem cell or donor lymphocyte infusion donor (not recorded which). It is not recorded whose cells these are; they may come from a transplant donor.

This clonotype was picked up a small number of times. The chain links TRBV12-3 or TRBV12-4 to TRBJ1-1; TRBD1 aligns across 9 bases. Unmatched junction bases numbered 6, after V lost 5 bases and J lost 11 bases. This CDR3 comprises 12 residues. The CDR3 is CASSQGQGTAFF. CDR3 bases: TGTGCCAGCAGTCAGGGACAGGGAACGGCTTTCTTT.

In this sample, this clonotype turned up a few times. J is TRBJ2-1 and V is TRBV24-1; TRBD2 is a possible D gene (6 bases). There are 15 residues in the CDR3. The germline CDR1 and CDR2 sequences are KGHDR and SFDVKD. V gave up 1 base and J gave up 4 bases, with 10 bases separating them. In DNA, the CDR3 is TGTGCCACCAGTGATTTTTCGACTAGATACAATGAGCAGTTCTTC. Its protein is CATSDFSTRYNEQFF.

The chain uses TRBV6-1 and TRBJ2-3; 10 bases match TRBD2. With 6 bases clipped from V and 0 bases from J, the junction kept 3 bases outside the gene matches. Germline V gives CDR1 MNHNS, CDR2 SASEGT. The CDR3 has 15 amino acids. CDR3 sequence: CASRMTSGSTDTQYF. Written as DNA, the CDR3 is TGTGCCAGCAGGATGACTAGCGGGAGCACAGATACGCAGTATTTT.

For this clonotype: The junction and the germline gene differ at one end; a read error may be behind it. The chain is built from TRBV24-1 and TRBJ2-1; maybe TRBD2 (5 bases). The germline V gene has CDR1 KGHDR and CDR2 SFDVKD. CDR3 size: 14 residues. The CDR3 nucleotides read TGTGTCACCGAGGACGGGAAAGGCTACAATGAGCAGTTCTTC. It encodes CVTEDGKGYNEQFF.

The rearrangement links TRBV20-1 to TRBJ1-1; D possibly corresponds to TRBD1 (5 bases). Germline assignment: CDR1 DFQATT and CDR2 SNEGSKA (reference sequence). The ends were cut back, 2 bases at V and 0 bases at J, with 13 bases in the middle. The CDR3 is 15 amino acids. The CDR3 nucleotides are TGCAGTGCTAGACCCCCCTTGGGGGTGAACACTGAAGCTTTCTTT. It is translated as CSARPPLGVNTEAFF.

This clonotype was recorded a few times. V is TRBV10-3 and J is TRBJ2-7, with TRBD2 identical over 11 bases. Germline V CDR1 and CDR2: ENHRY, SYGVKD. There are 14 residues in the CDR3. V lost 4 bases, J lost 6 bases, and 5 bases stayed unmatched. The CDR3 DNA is TGTGCCATCAGTGGTGGGACTAGCGGAGGCGAGCAGTACTTC. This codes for CAISGGTSGGEQYF.

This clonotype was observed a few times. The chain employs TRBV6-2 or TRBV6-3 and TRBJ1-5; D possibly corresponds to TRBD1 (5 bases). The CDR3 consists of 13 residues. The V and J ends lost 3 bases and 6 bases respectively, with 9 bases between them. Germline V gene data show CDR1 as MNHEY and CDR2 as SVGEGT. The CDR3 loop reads CASSYGGAQPQHF. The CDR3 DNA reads TGTGCCAGCAGTTATGGAGGGGCTCAGCCCCAGCATTTT.

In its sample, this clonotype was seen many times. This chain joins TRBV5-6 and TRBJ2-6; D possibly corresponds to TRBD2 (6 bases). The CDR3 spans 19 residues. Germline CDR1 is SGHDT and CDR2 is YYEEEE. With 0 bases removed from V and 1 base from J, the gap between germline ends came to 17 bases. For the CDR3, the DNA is TGTGCCAGCAGCTTGGGACCGGGAGAGCTCGGTTCTGGGGCCAACGTCCTGACTTTC. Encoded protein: CASSLGPGELGSGANVLTF.

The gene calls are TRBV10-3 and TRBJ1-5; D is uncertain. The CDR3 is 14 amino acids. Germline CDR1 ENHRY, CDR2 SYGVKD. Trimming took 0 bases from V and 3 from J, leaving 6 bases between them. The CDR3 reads CAISESQSNQPQHF. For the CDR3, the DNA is TGTGCCATCAGTGAGTCCCAGTCCAATCAGCCCCAGCATTTT.

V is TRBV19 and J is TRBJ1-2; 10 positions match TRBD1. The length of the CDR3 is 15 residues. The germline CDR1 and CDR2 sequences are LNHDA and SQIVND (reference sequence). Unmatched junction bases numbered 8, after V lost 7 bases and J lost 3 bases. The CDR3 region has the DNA TGTGCCAGTATTCGACAGGGGGCCGGGCACTATGGCTACACCTTC. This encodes CASIRQGAGHYGYTF.

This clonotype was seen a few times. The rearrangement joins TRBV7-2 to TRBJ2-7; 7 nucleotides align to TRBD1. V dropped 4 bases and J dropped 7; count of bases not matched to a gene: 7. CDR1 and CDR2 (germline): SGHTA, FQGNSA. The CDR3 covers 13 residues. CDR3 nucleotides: TGTGCCAGCAGCTGGATAACAGGGGAAGAGCAGTACTTC. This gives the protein CASSWITGEEQYF.

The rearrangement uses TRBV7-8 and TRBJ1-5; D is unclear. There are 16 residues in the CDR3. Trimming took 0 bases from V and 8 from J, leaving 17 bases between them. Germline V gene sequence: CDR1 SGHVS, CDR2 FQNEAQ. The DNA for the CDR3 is TGTGCCAGCAGCTTAGCGAATTTGGCGGGGAAGGAGCCCCAGCATTTT. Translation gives CASSLANLAGKEPQHF.

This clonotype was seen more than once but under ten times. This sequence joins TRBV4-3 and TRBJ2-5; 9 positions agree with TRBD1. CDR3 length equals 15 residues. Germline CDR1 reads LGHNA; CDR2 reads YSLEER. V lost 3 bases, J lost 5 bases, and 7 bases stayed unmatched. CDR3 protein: CASSHDLTGGETQYF. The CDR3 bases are TGCGCCAGCAGCCACGACTTGACAGGGGGGGAGACCCAGTACTTC.

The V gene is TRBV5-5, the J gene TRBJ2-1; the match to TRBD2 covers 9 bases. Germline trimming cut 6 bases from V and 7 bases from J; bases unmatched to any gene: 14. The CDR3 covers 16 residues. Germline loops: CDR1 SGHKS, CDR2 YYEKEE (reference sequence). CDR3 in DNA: TGTGCCAGCACCCCCCAACCGGGACTAGCACTGAATGAGCAGTTCTTC. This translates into CASTPQPGLALNEQFF.

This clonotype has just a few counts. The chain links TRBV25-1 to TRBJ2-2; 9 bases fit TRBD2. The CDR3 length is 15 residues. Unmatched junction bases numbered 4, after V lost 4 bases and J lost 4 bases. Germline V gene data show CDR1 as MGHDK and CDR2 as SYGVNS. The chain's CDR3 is CASSGREGRTGELFF. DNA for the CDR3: TGTGCCAGCAGTGGGCGGGAGGGCCGCACCGGGGAGCTGTTTTTT.

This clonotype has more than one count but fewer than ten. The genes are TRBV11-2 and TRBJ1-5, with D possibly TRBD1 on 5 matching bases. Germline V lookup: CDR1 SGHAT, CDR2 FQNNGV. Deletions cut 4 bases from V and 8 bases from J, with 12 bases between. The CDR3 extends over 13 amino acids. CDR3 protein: CASSSGPSKPQHF. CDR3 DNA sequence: TGTGCCAGCAGCTCGGGACCTTCGAAGCCCCAGCATTTT.

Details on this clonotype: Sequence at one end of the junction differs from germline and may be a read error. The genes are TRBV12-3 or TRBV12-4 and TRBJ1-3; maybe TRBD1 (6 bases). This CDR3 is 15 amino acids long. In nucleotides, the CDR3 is TGTGTCAGCGCACCCGCGGGGGCCGGTGGAAACACCATATATTTT. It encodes CVSAPAGAGGNTIYF.

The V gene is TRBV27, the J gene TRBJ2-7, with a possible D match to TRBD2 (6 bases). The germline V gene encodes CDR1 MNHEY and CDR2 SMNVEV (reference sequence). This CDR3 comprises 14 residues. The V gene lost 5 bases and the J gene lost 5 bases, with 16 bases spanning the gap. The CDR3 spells CASSPFYGSHEQYF. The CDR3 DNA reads TGTGCCAGCAGTCCGTTCTACGGGAGCCACGAGCAGTACTTC.

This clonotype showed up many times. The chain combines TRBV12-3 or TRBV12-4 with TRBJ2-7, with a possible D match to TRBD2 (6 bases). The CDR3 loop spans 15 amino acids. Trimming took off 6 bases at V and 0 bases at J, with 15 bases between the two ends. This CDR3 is CASRPGLSSSYEQYF. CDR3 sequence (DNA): TGTGCCAGCAGACCGGGACTGTCTAGCTCCTACGAGCAGTACTTC.

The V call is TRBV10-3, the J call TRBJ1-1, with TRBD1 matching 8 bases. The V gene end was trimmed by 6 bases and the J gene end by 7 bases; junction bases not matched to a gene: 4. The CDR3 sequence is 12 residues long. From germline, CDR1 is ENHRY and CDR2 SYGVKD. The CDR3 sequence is CAIRLQGGEAFF. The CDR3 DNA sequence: TGTGCCATCAGATTACAGGGGGGTGAAGCTTTCTTT.

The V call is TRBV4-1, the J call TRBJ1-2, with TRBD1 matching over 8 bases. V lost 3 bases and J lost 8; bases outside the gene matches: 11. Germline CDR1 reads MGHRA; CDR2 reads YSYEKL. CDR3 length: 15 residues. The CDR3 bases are TGCGCCAGCAGCCAGCCTACGGACAGGGCGGGAGGCTACACCTTC. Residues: CASSQPTDRAGGYTF.